This T cell receptor beta chain was profiled in a study of CD4 T cells in relation to SARS-CoV-2 and coronaviruses. On the study more broadly: TCR beta CDR3s were sequenced after roughly 10-day antigen culture of PBMCs. The restricting HLA molecule for shared crossreactive spike epitopes was mapped.

The V and J ends lost 3 bases and 5 bases respectively, with 14 bases between them. The CDR3 consists of 14 residues. Per the germline V gene, CDR1 is SGHRS and CDR2 is YFSETQ. Before the COVID-19 pandemic, during about 2011-2019, CD4+ T cells were taken from unexposed donors. After about 11 days of culture, CD4+ T cells were isolated. The study's findings and limits: Crossreactive clones expanded significantly less to SARS-CoV-2 than monoreactive clones. Around two thirds of donors had memory CD4+ clonotypes crossrecognizing SARS-CoV-2 and common cold coronavirus spike.

Method: immunoSEQ multiplex PCR; TCRdb's copy keeps in-frame clones and lacks some. The data contain about 18,000 clones, 70% to 85% of them singletons. A word on this clone: Its antigen is unidentified.

The specimen was CD4+ T cells from PBMCs, cultured in vitro. The origin of this receptor is a human donor in good health. The rearrangement links TRBV5-1 to TRBJ2-5, with TRBD1 as a possible D gene (7 bases). CDR3 protein: CASSSSPGGETQYF. The CDR3 DNA sequence: TGCGCCAGCAGCTCTTCACCAGGGGGGGAGACCCAGTACTTC. Looking up the rest from reference TRBV5-1 and TRBJ2-5 gives the full variable domain: KAGVTQTPRYLIKTRGQQVTLSCSPISGHRSVSWYQQTPGQGLQFLFEYFSETQRNKGNFPGRFSGRQFSNSRSEMNVSTLELGDSALYLCASSSSPGGETQYFGPGTRLLVL.